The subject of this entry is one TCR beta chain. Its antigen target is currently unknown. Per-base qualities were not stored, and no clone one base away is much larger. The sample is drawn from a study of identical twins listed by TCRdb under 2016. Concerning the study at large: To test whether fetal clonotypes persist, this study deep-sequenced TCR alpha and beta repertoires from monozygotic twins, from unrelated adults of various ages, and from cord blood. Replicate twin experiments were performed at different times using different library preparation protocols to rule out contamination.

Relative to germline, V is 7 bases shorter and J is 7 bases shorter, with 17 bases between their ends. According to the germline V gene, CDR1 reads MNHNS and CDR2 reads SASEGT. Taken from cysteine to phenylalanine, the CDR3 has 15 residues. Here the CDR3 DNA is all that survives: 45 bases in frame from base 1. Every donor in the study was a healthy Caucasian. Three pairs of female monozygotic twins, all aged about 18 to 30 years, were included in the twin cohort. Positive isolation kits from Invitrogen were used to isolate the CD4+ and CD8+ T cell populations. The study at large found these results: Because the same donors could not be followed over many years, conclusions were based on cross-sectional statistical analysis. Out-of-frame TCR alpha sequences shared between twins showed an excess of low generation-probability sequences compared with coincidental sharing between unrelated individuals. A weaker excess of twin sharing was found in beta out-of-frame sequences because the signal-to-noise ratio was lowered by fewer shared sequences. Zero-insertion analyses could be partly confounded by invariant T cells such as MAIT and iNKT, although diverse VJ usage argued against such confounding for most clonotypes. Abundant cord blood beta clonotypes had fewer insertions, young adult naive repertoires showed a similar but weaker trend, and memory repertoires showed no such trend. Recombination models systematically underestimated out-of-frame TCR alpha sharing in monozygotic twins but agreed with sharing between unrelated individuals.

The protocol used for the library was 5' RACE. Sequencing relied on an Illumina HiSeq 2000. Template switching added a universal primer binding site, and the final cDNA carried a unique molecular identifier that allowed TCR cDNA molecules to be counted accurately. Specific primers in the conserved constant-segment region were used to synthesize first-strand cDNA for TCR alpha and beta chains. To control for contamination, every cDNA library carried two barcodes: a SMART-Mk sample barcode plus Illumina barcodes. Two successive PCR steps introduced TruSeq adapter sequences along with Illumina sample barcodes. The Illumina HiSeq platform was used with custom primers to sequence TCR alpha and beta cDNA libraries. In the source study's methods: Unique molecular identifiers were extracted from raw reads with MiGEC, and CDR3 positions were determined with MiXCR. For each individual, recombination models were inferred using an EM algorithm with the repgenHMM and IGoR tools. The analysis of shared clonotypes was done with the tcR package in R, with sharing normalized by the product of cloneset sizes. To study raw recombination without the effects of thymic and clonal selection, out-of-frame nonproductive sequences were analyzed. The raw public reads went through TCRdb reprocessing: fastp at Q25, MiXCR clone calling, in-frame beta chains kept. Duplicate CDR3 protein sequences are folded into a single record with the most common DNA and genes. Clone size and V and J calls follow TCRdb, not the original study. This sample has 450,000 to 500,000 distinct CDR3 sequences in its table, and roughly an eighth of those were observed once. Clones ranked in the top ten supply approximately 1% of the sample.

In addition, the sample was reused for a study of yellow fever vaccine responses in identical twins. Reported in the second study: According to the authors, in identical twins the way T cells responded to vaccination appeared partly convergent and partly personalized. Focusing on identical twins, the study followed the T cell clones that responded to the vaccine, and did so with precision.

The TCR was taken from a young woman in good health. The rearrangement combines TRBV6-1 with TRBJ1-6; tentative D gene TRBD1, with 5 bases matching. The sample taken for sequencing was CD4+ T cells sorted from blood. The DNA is TGTGCCAGCAAATTCAACCCCGGGGGGAATTCACCCCTCCACTTT. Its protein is CASKFNPGGNSPLHF.